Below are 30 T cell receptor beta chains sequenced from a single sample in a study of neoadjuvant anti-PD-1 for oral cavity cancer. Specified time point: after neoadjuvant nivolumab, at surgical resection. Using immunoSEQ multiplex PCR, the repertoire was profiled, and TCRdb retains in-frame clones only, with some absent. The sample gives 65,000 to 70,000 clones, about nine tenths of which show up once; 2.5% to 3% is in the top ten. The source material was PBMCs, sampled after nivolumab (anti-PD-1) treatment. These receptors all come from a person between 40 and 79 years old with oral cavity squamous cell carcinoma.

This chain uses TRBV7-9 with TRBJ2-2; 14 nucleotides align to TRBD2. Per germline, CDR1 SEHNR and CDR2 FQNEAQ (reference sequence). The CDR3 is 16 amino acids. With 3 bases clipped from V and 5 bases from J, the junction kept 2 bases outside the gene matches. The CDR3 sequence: CASSLGLAGVTGELFF. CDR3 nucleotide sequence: TGTGCCAGCAGCTTGGGACTAGCGGGAGTTACCGGGGAGCTGTTTTTT.

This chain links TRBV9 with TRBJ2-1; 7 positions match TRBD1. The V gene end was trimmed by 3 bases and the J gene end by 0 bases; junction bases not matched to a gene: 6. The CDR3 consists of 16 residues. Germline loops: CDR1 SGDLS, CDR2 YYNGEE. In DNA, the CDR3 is TGTGCCAGCAGCGCCCGCCGACAGGGCTCCTACAATGAGCAGTTCTTC. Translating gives CASSARRQGSYNEQFF.

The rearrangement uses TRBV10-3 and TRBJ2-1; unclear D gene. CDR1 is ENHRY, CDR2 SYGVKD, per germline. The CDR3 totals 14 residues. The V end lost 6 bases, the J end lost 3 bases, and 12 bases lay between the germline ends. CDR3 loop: CAIRSEGGYNEQFF. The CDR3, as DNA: TGTGCCATCAGATCTGAAGGCGGCTACAATGAGCAGTTCTTC.

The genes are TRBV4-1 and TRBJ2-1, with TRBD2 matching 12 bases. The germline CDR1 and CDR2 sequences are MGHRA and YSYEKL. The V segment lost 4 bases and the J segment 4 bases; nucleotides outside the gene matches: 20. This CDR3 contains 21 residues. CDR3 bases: TGCGCCAGCAGCCCCGTTTTAAGGGGACTAGCGGGTTGGCTGTTATACAATGAGCAGTTCTTC. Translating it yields CASSPVLRGLAGWLLYNEQFF.

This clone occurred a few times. The DNA for the CDR3 is TGCGCCAGCAGCCCAGGGGATCGCAGCAATCAGCCCCAGCATTTT. It specifies CASSPGDRSNQPQHF. The genes are TRBV4-1 and TRBJ1-5, with a possible D match to TRBD1 (6 bases). V gave up 4 bases and J gave up 1 base, with 11 bases separating them. Looked up from germline, CDR1 is MGHRA and CDR2 is YSYEKL. This CDR3 has 15 residues.

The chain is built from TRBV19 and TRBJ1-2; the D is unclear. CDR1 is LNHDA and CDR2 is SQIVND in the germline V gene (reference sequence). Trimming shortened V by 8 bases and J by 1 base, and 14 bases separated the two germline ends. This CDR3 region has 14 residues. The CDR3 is CASWTEQFNYGYTF. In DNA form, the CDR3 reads TGTGCCAGTTGGACTGAGCAATTTAACTATGGCTACACCTTC.

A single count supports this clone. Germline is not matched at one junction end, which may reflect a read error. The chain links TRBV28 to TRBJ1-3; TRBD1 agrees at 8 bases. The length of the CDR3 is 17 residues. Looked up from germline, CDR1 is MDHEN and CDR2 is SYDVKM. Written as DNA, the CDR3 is TGTGCCAGCAGTCCTTCTTTCTTGACGGGACAGGTCGTCAGTCGTAGTTTT. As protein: CASSPSFLTGQVVSRSF.

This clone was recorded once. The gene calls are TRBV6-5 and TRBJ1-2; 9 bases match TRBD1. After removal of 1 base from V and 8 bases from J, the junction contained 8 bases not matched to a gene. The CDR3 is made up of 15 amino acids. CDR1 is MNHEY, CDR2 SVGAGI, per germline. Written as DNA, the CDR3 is TGTGCCAGCAGTTACTGGAAGACAGGGGGAGACGGCTACACCTTC. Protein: CASSYWKTGGDGYTF.

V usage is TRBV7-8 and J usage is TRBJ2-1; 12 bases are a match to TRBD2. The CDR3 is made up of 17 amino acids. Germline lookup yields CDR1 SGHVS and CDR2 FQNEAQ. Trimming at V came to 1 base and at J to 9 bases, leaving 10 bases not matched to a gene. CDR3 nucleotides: TGTGCCAGCAGCTTAGGCCGACTAGCGGGAGCGTTAAGTGAGCAGTTCTTC. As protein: CASSLGRLAGALSEQFF.

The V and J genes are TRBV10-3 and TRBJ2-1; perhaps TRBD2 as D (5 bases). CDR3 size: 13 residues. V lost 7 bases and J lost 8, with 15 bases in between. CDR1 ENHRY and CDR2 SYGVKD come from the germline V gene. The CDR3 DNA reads TGTGCCATCAAGGACTCCGAGGTCGATGAGCAGTTCTTC. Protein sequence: CAIKDSEVDEQFF.

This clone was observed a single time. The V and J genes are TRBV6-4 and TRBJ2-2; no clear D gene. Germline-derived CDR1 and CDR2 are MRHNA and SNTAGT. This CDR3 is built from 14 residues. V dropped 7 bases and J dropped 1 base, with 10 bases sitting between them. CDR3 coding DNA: TGTGCCAGCAAACCTCAGCGGAACACCGGGGAGCTGTTTTTT. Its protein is CASKPQRNTGELFF.

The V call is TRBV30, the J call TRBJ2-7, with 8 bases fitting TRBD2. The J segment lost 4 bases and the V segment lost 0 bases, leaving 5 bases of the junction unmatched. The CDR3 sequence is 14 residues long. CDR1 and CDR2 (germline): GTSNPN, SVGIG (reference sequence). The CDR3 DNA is TGTGCCTGGAGTGTGGCGGGGGGAGGTTACGAGCAGTACTTC. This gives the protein CAWSVAGGGYEQYF. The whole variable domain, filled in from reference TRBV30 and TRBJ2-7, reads SQTIHQWPATLVQPVGSPLSLECTVEGTSNPNLYWYRQAAGRGLQLLFYSVGIGQISSEVPQNLSASRPQDRQFILSSKKLLLSDSGFYLCAWSVAGGGYEQYFGPGTRLTVT.

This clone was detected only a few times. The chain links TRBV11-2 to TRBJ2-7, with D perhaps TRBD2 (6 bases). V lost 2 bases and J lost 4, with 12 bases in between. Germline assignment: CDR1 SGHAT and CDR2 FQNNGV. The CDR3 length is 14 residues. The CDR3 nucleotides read TGTGCCAGCAGCTTATCACTAGCTGGGTACGAGCAGTACTTC. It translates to CASSLSLAGYEQYF.

This CDR3 is CASSLLDTSAKETQYF. The CDR3 nucleotides read TGTGCCAGCAGCTTATTGGACACTAGCGCAAAAGAGACCCAGTACTTC. The chain carries TRBV11-3 and TRBJ2-5; 7 bases fit TRBD2. Trimming took 2 bases from V and 3 from J; bases not matched to a gene: 9. The CDR3 covers 16 residues. Germline V gene lookup returns CDR1 SGHNT and CDR2 YENEEA.

This CDR3 reads CASSTFSGPSYNEQFF. CDR3 DNA sequence: TGTGCCAGCAGCACCTTTAGCGGACCCTCCTACAATGAGCAGTTCTTC. V is TRBV11-2 and J is TRBJ2-1; D is perhaps TRBD2 (6 bases). Per germline, CDR1 SGHAT and CDR2 FQNNGV. The germline V and J ends were trimmed by 5 bases and 0 bases, with 14 bases remaining between them. The CDR3 is 16 amino acids.

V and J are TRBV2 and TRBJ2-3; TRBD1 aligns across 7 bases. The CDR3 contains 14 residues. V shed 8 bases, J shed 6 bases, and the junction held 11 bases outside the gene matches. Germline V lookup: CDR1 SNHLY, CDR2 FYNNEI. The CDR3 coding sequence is TGTGCCAGCCAGATGGGGACAGTAGTTGATACGCAGTATTTT. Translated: CASQMGTVVDTQYF.

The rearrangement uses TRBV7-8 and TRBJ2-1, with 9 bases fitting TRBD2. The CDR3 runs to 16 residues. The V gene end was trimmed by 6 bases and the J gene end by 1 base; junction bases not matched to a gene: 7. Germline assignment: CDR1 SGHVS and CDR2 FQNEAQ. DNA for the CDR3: TGTGCCAGCAGTCTCGGTAGCGGGGGATCCTACAATGAGCAGTTCTTC. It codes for CASSLGSGGSYNEQFF.

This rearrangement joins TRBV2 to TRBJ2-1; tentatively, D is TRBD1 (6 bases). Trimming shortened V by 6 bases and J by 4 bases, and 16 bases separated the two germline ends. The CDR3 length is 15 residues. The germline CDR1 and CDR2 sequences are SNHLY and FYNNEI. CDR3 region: CASSPGQGLYNEQFF. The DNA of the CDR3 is TGTGCCAGCAGCCCGGGGCAGGGGTTATACAATGAGCAGTTCTTC.

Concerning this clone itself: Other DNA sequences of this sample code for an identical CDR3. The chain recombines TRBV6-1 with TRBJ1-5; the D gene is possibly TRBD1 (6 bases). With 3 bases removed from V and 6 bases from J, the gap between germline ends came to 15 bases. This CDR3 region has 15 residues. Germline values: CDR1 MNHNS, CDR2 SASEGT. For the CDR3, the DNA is TGTGCCAGCAGTGATCGAAGGCAGGGGCTTCAGCCCCAGCATTTT. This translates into CASSDRRQGLQPQHF.

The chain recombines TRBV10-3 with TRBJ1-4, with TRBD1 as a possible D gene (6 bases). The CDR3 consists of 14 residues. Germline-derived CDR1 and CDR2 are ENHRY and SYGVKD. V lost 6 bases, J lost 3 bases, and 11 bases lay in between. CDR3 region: CAIRDSGANEKLFF. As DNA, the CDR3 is TGTGCCATCAGGGACAGTGGGGCTAATGAAAAACTGTTTTTT.

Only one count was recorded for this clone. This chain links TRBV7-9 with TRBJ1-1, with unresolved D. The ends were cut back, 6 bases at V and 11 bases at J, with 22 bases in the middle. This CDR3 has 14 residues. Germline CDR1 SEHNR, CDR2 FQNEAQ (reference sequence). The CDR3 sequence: CASRRAEDPQKAFF. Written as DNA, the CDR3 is TGTGCCAGCAGACGGGCCGAAGACCCGCAGAAGGCTTTCTTT. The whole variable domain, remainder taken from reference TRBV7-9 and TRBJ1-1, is DTGVSQNPRHKITKRGQNVTFRCDPISEHNRLYWYRQTLGQGPEFLTYFQNEAQLEKSRLLSDRFSAERPKGSFSTLEIQRTEQGDSAMYLCASRRAEDPQKAFFGQGTRLTVV.

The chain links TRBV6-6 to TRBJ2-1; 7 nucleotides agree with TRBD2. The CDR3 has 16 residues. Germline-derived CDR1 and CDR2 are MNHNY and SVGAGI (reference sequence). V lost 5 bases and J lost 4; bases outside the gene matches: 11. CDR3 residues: CASSPPGRVSYNEQFF. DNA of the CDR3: TGTGCCAGCAGTCCCCCAGGGAGGGTTTCTTACAATGAGCAGTTCTTC.

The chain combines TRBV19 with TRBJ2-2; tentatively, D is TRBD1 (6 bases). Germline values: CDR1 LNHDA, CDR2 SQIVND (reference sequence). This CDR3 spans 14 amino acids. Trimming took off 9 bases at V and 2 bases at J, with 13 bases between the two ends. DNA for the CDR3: TGTGCCAGCCGAGACAGGACTAACACCGGGGAGCTGTTTTTT. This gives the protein CASRDRTNTGELFF.

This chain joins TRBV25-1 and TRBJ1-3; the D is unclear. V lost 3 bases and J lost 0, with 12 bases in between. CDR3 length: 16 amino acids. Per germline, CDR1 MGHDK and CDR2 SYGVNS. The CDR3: CASSDYRLLSGNTIYF. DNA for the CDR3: TGTGCCAGCAGTGATTATCGACTCCTCTCTGGAAACACCATATATTTT.

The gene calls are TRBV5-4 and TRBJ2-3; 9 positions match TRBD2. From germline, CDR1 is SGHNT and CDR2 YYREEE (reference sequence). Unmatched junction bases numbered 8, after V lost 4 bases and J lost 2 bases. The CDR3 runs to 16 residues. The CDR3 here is CASSQRTSALTDTQYF. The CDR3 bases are TGTGCCAGCAGCCAGAGGACTAGCGCCCTCACAGATACGCAGTATTTT.

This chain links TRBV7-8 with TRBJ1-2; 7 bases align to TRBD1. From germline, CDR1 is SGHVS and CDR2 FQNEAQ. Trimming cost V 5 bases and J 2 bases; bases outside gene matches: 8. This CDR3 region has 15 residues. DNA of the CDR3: TGTGCCAGCAGCCCCCGGACAGGACCAAACTATGGCTACACCTTC. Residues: CASSPRTGPNYGYTF. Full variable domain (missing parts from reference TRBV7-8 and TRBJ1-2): GAGVSQSPRYKVAKRGQDVALRCDPISGHVSLFWYQQALGQGPEFLTYFQNEAQLDKSGLPSDRFFAERPEGSVSTLKIQRTQQEDSAVYLCASSPRTGPNYGYTFGSGTRLTVV.

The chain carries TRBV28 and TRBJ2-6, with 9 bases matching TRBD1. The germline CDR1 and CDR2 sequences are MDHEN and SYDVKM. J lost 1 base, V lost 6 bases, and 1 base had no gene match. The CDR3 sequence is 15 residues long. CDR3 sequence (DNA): TGTGCCAGCAGGGGGACAGGGTCTGGGGCCAACGTCCTGACTTTC. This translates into CASRGTGSGANVLTF.

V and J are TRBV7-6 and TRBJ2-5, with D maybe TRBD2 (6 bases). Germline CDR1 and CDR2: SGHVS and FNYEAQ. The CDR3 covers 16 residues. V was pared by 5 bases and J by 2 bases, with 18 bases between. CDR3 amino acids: CASSRALLGGQETQYF. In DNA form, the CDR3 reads TGTGCCAGCAGCAGAGCCCTTCTTGGGGGGCAAGAGACCCAGTACTTC.

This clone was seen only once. CDR3 coding DNA: TGTGCCAGCAGTGAATTTGAATATCAGCCCCAGCATTTT. Protein sequence: CASSEFEYQPQHF. This chain links TRBV25-1 with TRBJ1-5; unclear D gene. Germline assignment: CDR1 MGHDK and CDR2 SYGVNS. V was pared by 1 base and J by 5 bases, with 6 bases between. The CDR3 has 13 amino acids.

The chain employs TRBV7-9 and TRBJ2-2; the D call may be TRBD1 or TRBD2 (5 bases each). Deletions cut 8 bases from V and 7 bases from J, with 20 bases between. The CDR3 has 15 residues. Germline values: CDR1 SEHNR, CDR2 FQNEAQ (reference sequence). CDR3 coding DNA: TGTGCCAGCGCCCTGGTCTCGGGGCGTGTCGGGGAGCTGTTTTTT. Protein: CASALVSGRVGELFF.